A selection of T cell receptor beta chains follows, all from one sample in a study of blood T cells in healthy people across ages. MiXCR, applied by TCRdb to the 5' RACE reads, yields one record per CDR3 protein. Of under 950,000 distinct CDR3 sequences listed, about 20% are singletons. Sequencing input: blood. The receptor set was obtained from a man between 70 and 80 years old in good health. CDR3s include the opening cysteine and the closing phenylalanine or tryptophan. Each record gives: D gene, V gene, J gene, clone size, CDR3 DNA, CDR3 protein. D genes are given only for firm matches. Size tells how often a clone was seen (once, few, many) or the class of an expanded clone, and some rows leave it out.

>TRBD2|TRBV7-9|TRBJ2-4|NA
TGTGCCAGCAGCTTAACTAGCGGGGGTACACTAGCCAAAAACATTCAGTACTTC
CASSLTSGGTLAKNIQYF
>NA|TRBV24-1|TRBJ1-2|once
TGTGCCACCAGTGATGCCCCCCCGACGGGCTACACCTTC
CATSDAPPTGYTF
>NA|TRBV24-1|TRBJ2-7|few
TGTGCCACCAGTGATGACCGATCCTACGAGCAGTACTTC
CATSDDRSYEQYF
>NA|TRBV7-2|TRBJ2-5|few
TGTGCCAGCAACAACGGACCCAGCCAAGAGACCCAGTACTTC
CASNNGPSQETQYF
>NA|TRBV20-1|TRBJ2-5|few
TGCAGTGCTAGACTCCGGGAGACCCAGTACTTC
CSARLRETQYF
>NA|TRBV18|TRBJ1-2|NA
TGTGCCAGCTCACCAGGGTCGCGAGAAGGCTACACCTTC
CASSPGSREGYTF
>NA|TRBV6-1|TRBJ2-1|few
TGTGCCAGCTACGGCGGAAGGGGCTCGAAAGACAATGAGCAGTTCTTC
CASYGGRGSKDNEQFF
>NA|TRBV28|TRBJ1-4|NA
TGTGCCAGCAGTCCCCGCAGTCAGGGAAGGGGTGAAAAACTGTTTTTT
CASSPRSQGRGEKLFF
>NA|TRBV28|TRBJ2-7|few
TGTGCCAGCAGTTTATCTCGTGGTTTGGTGGGCTCCTACGAGCAGTACTTC
CASSLSRGLVGSYEQYF
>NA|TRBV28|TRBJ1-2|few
TGTGCCAGCAGTTCCCCTCATCCAGGGAACGACTACACCTTC
CASSSPHPGNDYTF
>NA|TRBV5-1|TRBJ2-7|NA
TGCGCCAGCAGCTTGGGACTATTCCGTGAGCAGTACTTC
CASSLGLFREQYF
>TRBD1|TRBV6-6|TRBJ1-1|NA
TGTGCCACGGGGACAGGGACCATGAACACTGAAGCTTTCTTT
CATGTGTMNTEAFF
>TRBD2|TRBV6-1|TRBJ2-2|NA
TGTGCCAGCAGCGCGACTAGCGGGAGGAACACCGGGGAGCTGTTTTTT
CASSATSGRNTGELFF
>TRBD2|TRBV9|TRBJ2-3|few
TGTGCCAGCAGCGTAGTTGATAGCGGGAGGTCAGATACGCAGTATTTT
CASSVVDSGRSDTQYF
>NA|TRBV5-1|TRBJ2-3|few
TGCGCCAGCAGCCGGACAGTCACAGATACGCAGTATTTT
CASSRTVTDTQYF
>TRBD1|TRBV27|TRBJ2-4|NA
TGTGCCAGCAGTAGACGACAGGGTTCGATAGCCAAAAACATTCAGTACTTC
CASSRRQGSIAKNIQYF
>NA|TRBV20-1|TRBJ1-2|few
TGCAGTGCTAGAGATGGCAGGGGCCACGGCTATGGCTACACCTTC
CSARDGRGHGYGYTF
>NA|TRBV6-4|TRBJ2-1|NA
TGTGCCAGCAGTTCCTCCCCGGGCTCCTACAATGAGCAGTTCTTC
CASSSSPGSYNEQFF
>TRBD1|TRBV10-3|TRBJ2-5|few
TGTGCCATCAGCCCGGGACAGGGGGCCGAGACCCAGTACTTC
CAISPGQGAETQYF
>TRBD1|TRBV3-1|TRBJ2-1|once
TGTGCCAGCAGCCAAGAGTTACGGGACAGGGTTAATGAGCAGTTCTTC
CASSQELRDRVNEQFF
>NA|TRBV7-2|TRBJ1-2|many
TGTGCCAGCCGAGGGGGGGTTAACTATGGCTACACCTTC
CASRGGVNYGYTF
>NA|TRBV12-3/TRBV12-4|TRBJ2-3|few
TGTGCCAGCAGTCCCGACTTGAATACGCAGTATTTT
CASSPDLNTQYF
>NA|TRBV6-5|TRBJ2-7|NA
TGTGCCAGCAGTTACAGGGACGGCTCCTACGAGCAGTACTTC
CASSYRDGSYEQYF
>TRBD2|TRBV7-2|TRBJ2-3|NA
TGTGCCAGCACCTTAGGCGGGAGGGCAGATACGCAGTATTTT
CASTLGGRADTQYF
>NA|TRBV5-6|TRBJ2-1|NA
TGTGCCAGCAGCTTTAAGTATGAGCAGTTCTTC
CASSFKYEQFF
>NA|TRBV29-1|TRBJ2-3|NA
TGCAGCGCCGCAAAGAGCACAGATACGCAGTATTTT
CSAAKSTDTQYF
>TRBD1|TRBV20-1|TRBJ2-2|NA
TGCAGTGCTCCTCTCGACAGGGCGAACACCGGGGAGCTGTTTTTT
CSAPLDRANTGELFF
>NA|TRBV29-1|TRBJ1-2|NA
TGCAGCGCTAAGACCCAAGGCGATGGCTACACCTTC
CSAKTQGDGYTF
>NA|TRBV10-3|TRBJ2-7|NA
TGTGCCAGTACTCCGGACAGAGCCTACGAGCAGTACTTC
CASTPDRAYEQYF
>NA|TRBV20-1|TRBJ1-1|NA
TGCAGTGCTACAGAGGGGAGGGAAGCTTTCTTT
CSATEGREAFF
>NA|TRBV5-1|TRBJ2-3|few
TGCGCCAGCACTTCAGGGGACCGCACAGATACGCAGTATTTT
CASTSGDRTDTQYF
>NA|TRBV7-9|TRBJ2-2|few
TGTGCCAGCAGCCCCCCGACGTATTCCGGGGGGCTGTTTTTT
CASSPPTYSGGLFF
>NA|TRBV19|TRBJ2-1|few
TGTGCCAGTAGTACAACCCCCGTCGGAGAGAGCTCCTACAATGAGCAGTTCTTC
CASSTTPVGESSYNEQFF
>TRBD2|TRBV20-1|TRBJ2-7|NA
TGCAGTGCTAACCGACCGGGTATGGCGGGGGGCGACGAGCAGTACTTC
CSANRPGMAGGDEQYF
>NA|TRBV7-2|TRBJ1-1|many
TGTGCCAGCAGCTTAGTGTCAACTGAAGCTTTCTTT
CASSLVSTEAFF
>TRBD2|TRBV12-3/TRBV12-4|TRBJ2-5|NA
TGTGCCAGCAGTAGCGGGGGCCTCCAGACGTACTTC
CASSSGGLQTYF
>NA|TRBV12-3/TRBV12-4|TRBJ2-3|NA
TGTGCCAGCAGTGTAAGGGGGATAACAGATACGCAGTATTTT
CASSVRGITDTQYF
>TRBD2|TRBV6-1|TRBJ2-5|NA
TGTGCCAGCAGTGAAGGGACTAGCGTGGAGACCCAGTACTTC
CASSEGTSVETQYF
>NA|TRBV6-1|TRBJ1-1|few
TGTGCCAGCAGTGAGGCCGGGACTTTGAACACTGAAGCTTTCTTT
CASSEAGTLNTEAFF
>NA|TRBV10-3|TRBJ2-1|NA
TGTGCCATCGGCCGGGAGATTTCCTACAATGAGCAGTTCTTC
CAIGREISYNEQFF
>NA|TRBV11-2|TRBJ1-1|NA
TGTGCCAGCAGCCCTCAAGGTTCCAAGGTAGCTTTCTTT
CASSPQGSKVAFF
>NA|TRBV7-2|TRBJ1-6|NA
TGTGCCAGCACGCGGGACGGGGGTAATTCACCCCTCCACTTT
CASTRDGGNSPLHF
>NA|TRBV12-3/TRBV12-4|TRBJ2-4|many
TGTGCCAGCAGTCCTACAGGGCTAGCCAAAAACATTCAGTACTTC
CASSPTGLAKNIQYF
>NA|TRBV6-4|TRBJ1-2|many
TGTGCCAGCAGATCTGACAGTCGTGGCTATGGCTACACCTTC
CASRSDSRGYGYTF
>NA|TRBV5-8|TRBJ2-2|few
TGTGCCAGCAGCTTGAACAGCTTTTTTGGACACCACACCGGGGAGCTGTTTTTT
CASSLNSFFGHHTGELFF
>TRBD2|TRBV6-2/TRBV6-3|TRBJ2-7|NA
TGTGCCAGCTGGTATAGCGGGGCCAGCCCCTACGAGCAGTACTTC
CASWYSGASPYEQYF
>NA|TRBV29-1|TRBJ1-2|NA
TGCAGCGGCCGGGTCTCTAACTATGGCTACACCTTC
CSGRVSNYGYTF
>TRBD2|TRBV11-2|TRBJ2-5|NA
TGTGCCAGCAGTTATAGACCGGGGGGTCAAGAGACCCAGTACTTC
CASSYRPGGQETQYF
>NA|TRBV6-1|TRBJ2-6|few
TGTGCCAGCAGTGCTATTTACTCTGGGGCCAACGTCCTGACTTTC
CASSAIYSGANVLTF
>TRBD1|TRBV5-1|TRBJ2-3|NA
TGCGCCAGCAGCTTGTATTTTGGGTCGGGACAGACATCAGATACGCAGTATTTT
CASSLYFGSGQTSDTQYF